Presented here are 23 T cell receptor beta chains from one specimen sequenced in a study of beta chain features in type 1 diabetes. Study-wide results and limits: Moderate yet significant TCRB CDR3 shortening was seen in Type 1 diabetes patients in all four CD4+ subsets.

These receptors have no identified antigens. The investigators reverse transcribed all of the isolated RNA, so they sequenced expressed TCRB transcripts. The data were produced by immunoSEQ multiplex PCR, yet TCRdb's version contains in-frame clones alone and is incomplete. The table includes a few hundred thousand clones, around 10% detected once. Input material: central memory CD4+ T cells from blood. The receptor set was obtained from a man younger than 40 with type 1 diabetes.

The chain carries TRBV9 and TRBJ2-3; 10 bases are shared with TRBD2. The CDR3 runs to 18 residues. J was trimmed by 2 bases and V by 0 bases; bases with no gene match: 9. Germline values: CDR1 SGDLS, CDR2 YYNGEE. The CDR3 DNA reads TGTGCCAGCAGCGTAGCTACTGGGAGCGGGAGGGACACAGATACGCAGTATTTT. Its translation: CASSVATGSGRDTDTQYF. Filled out from reference TRBV9 and TRBJ2-3, the complete variable domain reads DSGVTQTPKHLITATGQRVTLRCSPRSGDLSVYWYQQSLDQGLQFLIQYYNGEERAKGNILERFSAQQFPDLHSELNLSSLELGDSALYFCASSVATGSGRDTDTQYFGPGTRLTVL.

The sample holds many counts of this clone. The rearrangement links TRBV19 to TRBJ2-5, with a tentative D call TRBD2 (5 bases). The germline V gene encodes CDR1 LNHDA and CDR2 SQIVND (reference sequence). This CDR3 has 14 amino acids. Trimming left V 5 bases short and J 1 base short, with 11 bases between. CDR3 loop: CASSQRAGQETQYF. CDR3 coding DNA: TGTGCCAGTAGTCAACGGGCGGGCCAAGAGACCCAGTACTTC. The full variable domain, its missing parts supplied by reference TRBV19 and TRBJ2-5, is DGGITQSPKYLFRKEGQNVTLSCEQNLNHDAMYWYRQDPGQGLRLIYYSQIVNDFQKGDIAEGYSVSREKKESFPLTVTSAQKNPTAFYLCASSQRAGQETQYFGPGTRLLVL.

The J gene is TRBJ1-5, the V gene TRBV7-8, with D tentatively TRBD1 (5 bases). The V gene lost 2 bases and the J gene lost 4 bases, with 6 bases spanning the gap. Germline values: CDR1 SGHVS, CDR2 FQNEAQ. The CDR3 spans 13 residues. The CDR3 protein is CASSLQGNQPQHF. DNA for the CDR3: TGTGCCAGCAGCTTACAGGGAAATCAGCCCCAGCATTTT.

This clone was detected a few times. The gene calls are TRBV28 and TRBJ2-2; TRBD2 matches at 7 bases. After removal of 6 bases from V and 5 bases from J, the junction contained 3 bases not matched to a gene. The CDR3 has 13 residues. Germline CDR1 MDHEN, CDR2 SYDVKM. The CDR3 DNA sequence: TGTGCCAGCAGGAGGGGAGGGACCGGGGAGCTGTTTTTT. Its protein is CASRRGGTGELFF.

This clone has more than one count but fewer than ten. Other DNA variants within this sample encode the same CDR3. V is TRBV20-1 and J is TRBJ2-5; D could derive from TRBD1 or TRBD2 (6 bases each). CDR1 is DFQATT and CDR2 is SNEGSKA in the germline V gene (reference sequence). V was shortened by 6 bases and J by 4 bases, with 9 bases between the two germline ends. The CDR3 is 11 amino acids. CDR3 DNA: TGCAGTGCGAGGGGGGTAGAGACCCAGTACTTC. It is translated as CSARGVETQYF.

The V and J genes are TRBV4-2 and TRBJ1-1; 7 bases line up with TRBD1. The V segment lost 4 bases and the J segment 11 bases; nucleotides outside the gene matches: 10. This CDR3 spans 13 amino acids. Germline assignment: CDR1 LGHNA and CDR2 YNFKEQ. This CDR3 is CASSLGQLDVAFF. The CDR3 nucleotides read TGTGCCAGCAGCCTGGGACAGTTGGATGTGGCTTTCTTT.

The chain carries TRBV6-5 and TRBJ1-3; D is uncertain. The CDR3 runs to 15 residues. Per germline, CDR1 MNHEY and CDR2 SVGAGI. Trimming removed 6 bases from V and 0 bases from J, with 12 bases in between. The CDR3, as DNA: TGTGCCAGCAGCACCCTCTACAGCTCTGGAAACACCATATATTTT. This encodes CASSTLYSSGNTIYF.

As to this clone: The sample has other DNA sequences that encode this CDR3 too. The gene calls are TRBV30 and TRBJ1-1, with TRBD1 as a possible D gene (5 bases). Per the germline V gene, CDR1 is GTSNPN and CDR2 is SVGIG (reference sequence). V was trimmed by 3 bases and J by 1 base, leaving 9 bases between them. CDR3 length: 13 residues. CDR3 residues: CAWSRDSNTEAFF. The CDR3 DNA follows: TGTGCCTGGAGCCGGGACTCGAACACTGAAGCTTTCTTT.

The V and J genes are TRBV28 and TRBJ1-5, with a weak D call TRBD1 (5 bases). The CDR3 spans 13 residues. In germline, CDR1 is MDHEN, CDR2 SYDVKM. The ends were cut back, 6 bases at V and 4 bases at J, with 10 bases in the middle. The CDR3 loop is CASRQGNNQPQHF. As DNA, the CDR3 is TGTGCCAGCAGGCAGGGCAATAATCAGCCCCAGCATTTT.

This clone came up a few times. The chain employs TRBV27 and TRBJ2-1; no clear D. CDR3 size: 15 residues. The germline gives CDR1 MNHEY, CDR2 SMNVEV (reference sequence). V was shortened by 4 bases and J by 4 bases, with 14 bases between the two germline ends. DNA for the CDR3: TGTGCCAGCAGTTATTTCAGGAGCACATACAATGAGCAGTTCTTC. It is translated as CASSYFRSTYNEQFF.

The chain joins TRBV6-5 to TRBJ2-1, with 8 positions matching TRBD1. CDR3 length equals 15 residues. With 5 bases clipped from V and 5 bases from J, the junction kept 8 bases outside the gene matches. CDR1 and CDR2 (germline): MNHEY, SVGAGI. As DNA, the CDR3 is TGTGCCAGCAGTCCGTGGGGACAGGCGGACAATGAGCAGTTCTTC. This translates into CASSPWGQADNEQFF.

The V and J genes are TRBV6-1 and TRBJ2-3, with 10 bases fitting TRBD1. The CDR3 has 14 amino acids. Germline V lookup: CDR1 MNHNS, CDR2 SASEGT. The J segment lost 4 bases and the V segment lost 6 bases, leaving 4 bases of the junction unmatched. CDR3 sequence reads: CASRPGQGADTQYF. In nucleotides, the CDR3 is TGTGCCAGCAGACCCGGACAGGGGGCAGATACGCAGTATTTT.

The chain combines TRBV6-1 with TRBJ1-5; D not certain. V was pared by 4 bases and J by 0 bases, with 7 bases between. Germline-derived CDR1 and CDR2 are MNHNS and SASEGT. The CDR3 spans 14 residues. CDR3: CASSVQDSNQPQHF. The CDR3 nucleotides read TGTGCCAGCAGTGTACAAGATAGCAATCAGCCCCAGCATTTT.

This clone showed up many times. The rearrangement uses TRBV6-1 and TRBJ1-2; possible D gene TRBD1, 5 bases. The ends were cut back, 4 bases at V and 4 bases at J, with 7 bases in the middle. Germline CDR1 MNHNS, CDR2 SASEGT. The length of the CDR3 is 12 residues. The CDR3 DNA is TGTGCCAGCAGTGTCGACAGCTATGGCTACACCTTC. Its protein is CASSVDSYGYTF.

This clone was observed a handful of times. This chain links TRBV9 with TRBJ2-3, with D unresolved. The germline gives CDR1 SGDLS, CDR2 YYNGEE. V was trimmed by 0 bases and J by 6 bases, leaving 11 bases between them. The CDR3 covers 14 residues. The DNA for the CDR3 is TGTGCCAGCAGCGTAGCCCCGCTCGGGGATACGCAGTATTTT. This gives the protein CASSVAPLGDTQYF. The entire variable domain, with the rest obtained from reference TRBV9 and TRBJ2-3, is as follows: DSGVTQTPKHLITATGQRVTLRCSPRSGDLSVYWYQQSLDQGLQFLIQYYNGEERAKGNILERFSAQQFPDLHSELNLSSLELGDSALYFCASSVAPLGDTQYFGPGTRLTVL.

The chain employs TRBV5-1 and TRBJ2-1, with 13 bases identical to TRBD2. J was trimmed by 2 bases and V by 5 bases; bases with no gene match: 4. The CDR3 totals 16 residues. CDR1 and CDR2 from the germline V gene are SGHRS and YFSETQ. The CDR3 DNA follows: TGCGCCAGCAGAAAACTAGCGGGAGGGACCTACAATGAGCAGTTCTTC. Translated: CASRKLAGGTYNEQFF.

V is TRBV30 and J is TRBJ1-5; a possible D gene is TRBD1 (5 bases). Trimming pared 3 bases from V and 5 bases from J, leaving 8 bases between. Germline CDR1 GTSNPN, CDR2 SVGIG (reference sequence). This CDR3 region has 12 residues. Here the CDR3 DNA reads TGTGCCTGGAGGGGAGGGGATCAGCCCCAGCATTTT. Amino acids: CAWRGGDQPQHF.

This clone was counted between two and nine times. The chain employs TRBV7-2 and TRBJ1-4; 7 bases fit TRBD1. The CDR3 is made up of 13 amino acids. The trim removed 8 bases at V and 4 bases at J, leaving 4 bases unmatched. Germline CDR1 SGHTA, CDR2 FQGNSA. The CDR3 DNA reads TGTGCCAGCTCGGACAGGCGTAATGAAAAACTGTTTTTT. It is translated as CASSDRRNEKLFF.

V and J are TRBV25-1 and TRBJ1-1; D unresolved. CDR1 is MGHDK, CDR2 SYGVNS, per germline. The CDR3 runs 15 residues. Trimming took 1 base from V and 0 from J, leaving 9 bases between them. This chain's CDR3 is CASSELAEMNTEAFF. The CDR3, as DNA: TGTGCCAGCAGTGAATTGGCTGAGATGAACACTGAAGCTTTCTTT.

The chain is built from TRBV5-1 and TRBJ2-5, with TRBD2 matching 11 bases. The CDR3 length is 16 residues. Germline CDR1 SGHRS, CDR2 YFSETQ. Unmatched junction bases numbered 8, after V lost 4 bases and J lost 3 bases. The CDR3 region has the DNA TGCGCCAGCAGCCCGGGAGCACTAGCGGGAGAAGAGACCCAGTACTTC. This gives the protein CASSPGALAGEETQYF.

This clone showed up just a few times. The chain is built from TRBV2 and TRBJ1-5, with 7 bases fitting TRBD1. CDR1 is SNHLY and CDR2 is FYNNEI in the germline V gene. The CDR3 covers 14 residues. V was pared by 4 bases and J by 3 bases, with 3 bases of the junction left unmatched. This CDR3 reads CASSAQGYNQPQHF. CDR3 nucleotide sequence: TGTGCCAGCAGTGCACAGGGGTACAATCAGCCCCAGCATTTT.

The CDR3 here is CSVSGGMNTEAFF. In DNA form, the CDR3 reads TGCAGCGTCTCGGGGGGCATGAACACTGAAGCTTTCTTT. This sequence joins TRBV29-1 and TRBJ1-1; a possible D gene is TRBD1 (6 bases). In germline, CDR1 is SQVTM, CDR2 ANQGSEA. V lost 6 bases and J 0 bases, leaving 11 bases between the germline ends. CDR3 size: 13 residues.

This clone was counted between two and nine times. The chain links TRBV6-1 to TRBJ2-5; TRBD1 agrees at 8 bases. The V and J ends lost 6 bases and 5 bases, in that order; junction bases with no gene match: 11. This CDR3 has 15 residues. CDR1 MNHNS and CDR2 SASEGT come from the germline V gene. The CDR3 sequence: CASRPEGTGGETQYF. In DNA, the CDR3 is TGTGCCAGCAGACCAGAGGGGACAGGTGGCGAGACCCAGTACTTC.